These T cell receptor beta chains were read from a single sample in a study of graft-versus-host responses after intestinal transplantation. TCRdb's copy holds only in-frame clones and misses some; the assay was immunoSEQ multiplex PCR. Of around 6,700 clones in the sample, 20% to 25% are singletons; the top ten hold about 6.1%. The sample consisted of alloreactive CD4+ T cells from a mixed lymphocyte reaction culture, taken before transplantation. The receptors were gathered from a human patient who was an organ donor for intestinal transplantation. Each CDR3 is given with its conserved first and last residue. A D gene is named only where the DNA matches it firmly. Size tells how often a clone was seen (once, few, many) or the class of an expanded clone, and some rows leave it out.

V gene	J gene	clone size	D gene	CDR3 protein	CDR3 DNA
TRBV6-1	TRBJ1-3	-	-	CASSEVYTGNTIYF	TGTGCCAGCAGTGAAGTCTACACTGGAAACACCATATATTTT
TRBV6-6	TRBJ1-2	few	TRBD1	CASRKTGFGGYTF	TGTGCCAGCAGAAAGACAGGGTTTGGTGGCTACACCTTC
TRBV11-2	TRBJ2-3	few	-	CASSFDGSDTQYF	TGTGCCAGCAGCTTTGACGGTTCAGATACGCAGTATTTT
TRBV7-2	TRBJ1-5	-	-	CASSPPPGLYQPQHF	TGTGCCAGCAGCCCTCCCCCGGGTCTATATCAGCCCCAGCATTTT
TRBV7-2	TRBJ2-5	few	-	CASSLAWGGAETQYF	TGTGCCAGCAGCTTGGCATGGGGGGGGGCGGAGACCCAGTACTTC
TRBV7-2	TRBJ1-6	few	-	CASSLIGGGSPLHF	TGTGCCAGCAGCTTGATTGGCGGGGGATCACCCCTCCACTTT
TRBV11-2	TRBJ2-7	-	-	CASSLERGRVHEQYF	TGTGCCAGCAGCTTGGAACGGGGGCGAGTGCACGAGCAGTACTTC
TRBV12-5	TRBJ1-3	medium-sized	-	CASGLKTAGGNTIYF	TGTGCTAGTGGTTTAAAGACAGCGGGCGGAAACACCATATATTTT
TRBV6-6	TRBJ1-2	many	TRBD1	CASRVTGVDGYTF	TGTGCCAGCAGGGTGACAGGGGTAGATGGCTACACCTTC
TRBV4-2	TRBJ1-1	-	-	CASSQLRGTEAFF	TGTGCCAGCAGCCAACTGAGGGGCACTGAAGCTTTCTTT
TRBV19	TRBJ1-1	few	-	CASSPHGTGTEAFF	TGTGCCAGTAGTCCTCACGGGACGGGGACTGAAGCTTTCTTT
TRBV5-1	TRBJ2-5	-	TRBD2	CASSPGLAGERETQYF	TGCGCCAGCAGCCCCGGACTAGCGGGGGAAAGGGAGACCCAGTACTTC
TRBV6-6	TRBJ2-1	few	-	CASSYSRGALEQFF	TGTGCCAGCAGTTACTCGAGGGGGGCCCTTGAGCAGTTCTTC
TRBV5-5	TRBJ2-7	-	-	CASSLRDTSYEQYF	TGTGCCAGCAGCTTGCGGGACACCTCCTACGAGCAGTACTTC
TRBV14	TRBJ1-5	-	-	CASSIGRDSNQPQHF	TGTGCCAGCAGCATTGGACGAGATAGCAATCAGCCCCAGCATTTT